This record covers a single T cell receptor (beta chain). Some clones are missing from TCRdb's copy, which holds only in-frame ones; the method was immunoSEQ multiplex PCR. Counted here are about 340,000 clones, 75% to 90% occurring once; the ten biggest clones make up 6% to 7%. This sample is part of a study of blood T cell repertoires in COVID-19. Trimming pared 5 bases from V and 5 bases from J, leaving 6 bases between. The germline CDR1 and CDR2 sequences are LNHDA and SQIVND (reference sequence). CDR3 size: 11 residues. The origin of this receptor is a woman aged 45-60 years with COVID-19, enrolled during active disease. The V gene is TRBV19, the J gene TRBJ1-1; D is uncertain. Source material: peripheral blood. This CDR3 reads CASSFLTEAFF. The CDR3 DNA reads as TGTGCCAGTAGTTTCCTAACTGAAGCTTTCTTT.